This TCR beta chain appears in the sequencing data of a study of CD8 T cells in Susac syndrome. CDR1 and CDR2 (germline): SGHTA, FQGNSA. Trimming took off 4 bases at V and 7 bases at J, with 17 bases between the two ends. The CDR3 length is 14 residues. When the RNA was reverse transcribed, random hexamers were used with an input of roughly 0.5 to 1 ug. TCRdb re-called the immunoSEQ multiplex PCR reads through MiXCR, storing one row per CDR3 protein. Among around 71,000 distinct CDR3 sequences listed, 93% were seen once. This TCR was recovered from a human donor with Susac syndrome. This chain links TRBV7-2 with TRBJ2-7; D might be TRBD1 (6 bases). Sequenced input: CD4+ T cells from PBMCs. The CDR3 spells CASSSQGPGSEQYF. The CDR3 DNA sequence: TGTGCCAGCAGCTCACAGGGTCCCGGGTCGGAGCAGTACTTC. The whole variable domain, remainder taken from reference TRBV7-2 and TRBJ2-7, is GAGVSQSPSNKVTEKGKDVELRCDPISGHTALYWYRQSLGQGLEFLIYFQGNSAPDKSGLPSDRFSAERTGGSVSTLTIQRTQQEDSAVYLCASSSQGPGSEQYFGPGTRLTVT.